This record concerns one T cell receptor beta chain sequence. TCRdb's table, derived via immunoSEQ multiplex PCR, lists solely in-frame clones and lacks some. There are over 200,000 clones in the sample; roughly 80% occur only once, and about an eighth lies in the top ten. CDR1 and CDR2 (germline): SGHRS, YFSETQ. Between the trimmed V and J ends, which lost 0 bases and 4 bases, there was a span of 12 bases. The length of the CDR3 is 15 residues. The entry originates in a study of control samples from healthy donors and cancer patients. The J gene is TRBJ2-3, the V gene TRBV5-1; D is ambiguous. This receptor was obtained from a woman aged 55-70 years with lung cancer. Sequenced: PBMCs. CDR3 sequence (DNA): TGCGCCAGCAGCTTGGTTTCCCAAGCTGCAGATACGCAGTATTTT. It encodes CASSLVSQAADTQYF.